This TCR beta chain was documented in a study of T cells after yellow fever vaccination. TCR cDNA was made by 5'RACE template switching, adding a universal primer site and UMIs. Each CDR3 protein is one row after TCRdb ran MiXCR on the 5' RACE reads. Counted here are roughly 160,000 distinct CDR3 sequences, 6% to 7.5% occurring once; the ten biggest clones make up roughly 2.5%. Germline CDR1 is KGHDR and CDR2 is SFDVKD. V shed 0 bases, J shed 8 bases, and the junction held 0 bases outside the gene matches. The CDR3 is made up of 13 amino acids. The table lists this clonotype with many counts. This chain joins TRBV24-1 and TRBJ1-2; TRBD1 matches at 9 bases. Sequenced material: CD4+ T cells sorted from PBMCs, taken less than 6 days after the first yellow fever vaccination. This receptor was identified in a man aged 18 to 30 who received the YFV17D yellow fever vaccine. The CDR3 sequence is CATSDLTGGGYTF. The CDR3 DNA reads TGTGCCACCAGTGATTTGACAGGGGGCGGCTACACCTTC.